These 29 T cell receptor beta chains were all obtained from the same sample, sequenced in a study of blood T cell repertoires in COVID-19. Libraries were prepared by immunoSEQ multiplex PCR; TCRdb keeps only in-frame clonotypes and omits some of them. Here the sample spans tens of thousands of clones, around 88% being singletons. Sequenced sample: peripheral blood. These receptors originate from a human donor in a cohort sampled during active COVID-19.

The chain employs TRBV14 and TRBJ2-5; D may be TRBD1 (5 bases). The CDR3 has 17 amino acids. Germline V gives CDR1 SGHDN, CDR2 FVKESK. The V gene lost 1 base and the J gene lost 5 bases, with 20 bases spanning the gap. The DNA for the CDR3 is TGTGCCAGCAGCCAAGCCAGGGTCAGGGTTTCGTTGGAGACCCAGTACTTC. Encoded protein: CASSQARVRVSLETQYF.

The chain couples TRBV4-3 to TRBJ2-7; TRBD1 matches at 8 bases. The CDR3 runs to 16 residues. Germline loops: CDR1 LGHNA, CDR2 YSLEER. Trimming took 3 bases from V and 5 from J; bases not matched to a gene: 12. The CDR3 here is CASSQATGVPRHEQYF. The CDR3 DNA follows: TGCGCCAGCAGCCAGGCGACAGGGGTCCCCCGCCACGAGCAGTACTTC.

This clone counts as medium-sized. The chain links TRBV7-9 to TRBJ2-3; 9 nucleotides line up with TRBD2. V was clipped by 5 bases and J by 5 bases; unmatched bases: 8. Germline lookup yields CDR1 SEHNR and CDR2 FQNEAQ (reference sequence). CDR3 length: 15 amino acids. DNA of the CDR3: TGTGCCAGCAGCCCCCCGGGACTAGCTAAAGATACGCAGTATTTT. This gives the protein CASSPPGLAKDTQYF.

V usage is TRBV5-6 and J usage is TRBJ2-1, with 8 bases identical to TRBD1. The germline V gene encodes CDR1 SGHDT and CDR2 YYEEEE. V lost 9 bases and J lost 6; bases outside the gene matches: 11. This CDR3 contains 14 residues. The CDR3, as DNA: TGTGCCACCCCAGACAGGGGAAGCCCCAATGAGCAGTTCTTC. This codes for CATPDRGSPNEQFF.

Only a few counts were recorded for this clone. The rearrangement links TRBV12-3 or TRBV12-4 to TRBJ1-2; TRBD1 aligns across 8 bases. Trimming cost V 3 bases and J 8 bases; bases outside gene matches: 5. There are 13 residues in the CDR3. The CDR3 loop reads CASSFGQGRGYTF. DNA for the CDR3: TGTGCCAGCAGTTTCGGACAGGGCCGCGGCTACACCTTC.

The chain recombines TRBV7-2 with TRBJ2-2, with 7 bases lining up with TRBD1. Per germline, CDR1 SGHTA and CDR2 FQGNSA. This CDR3 spans 14 amino acids. With V trimmed by 5 bases and J by 5 bases, 5 bases remained unmatched. The CDR3 here is CASSRTGNTGELFF. CDR3 coding DNA: TGTGCCAGCAGCCGGACAGGAAATACCGGGGAGCTGTTTTTT.

The rearrangement uses TRBV28 and TRBJ2-2, with TRBD2 identical over 10 bases. There are 16 residues in the CDR3. The V and J ends lost 5 bases and 4 bases, in that order; junction bases with no gene match: 7. From germline, CDR1 is MDHEN and CDR2 SYDVKM. CDR3 sequence: CASSASGRALTGELFF. The CDR3 nucleotides read TGTGCCAGCAGTGCGAGCGGGAGGGCCCTCACCGGGGAGCTGTTTTTT.

J is TRBJ2-3 and V is TRBV9; D not certain. The V and J ends lost 4 bases and 3 bases respectively, with 6 bases between them. Looked up from germline, CDR1 is SGDLS and CDR2 is YYNGEE. The CDR3 is 12 residues long. The CDR3 DNA reads TGTGCCAGCAGCACTCAAACAGATACGCAGTATTTT. The encoded protein is CASSTQTDTQYF.

The J gene is TRBJ1-5, the V gene TRBV18, with no clear D. The CDR3 totals 15 residues. The germline CDR1 and CDR2 sequences are KGHSH and LQKENI. Deletions cut 2 bases from V and 4 bases from J, with 12 bases between. The CDR3: CASSPRKERNQPQHF. The CDR3 DNA is TGTGCCAGCTCACCAAGAAAAGAGAGAAATCAGCCCCAGCATTTT. The complete variable domain, with remaining parts taken from reference TRBV18 and TRBJ1-5, reads NAGVMQNPRHLVRRRGQEARLRCSPMKGHSHVYWYRQLPEEGLKFMVYLQKENIIDESGMPKERFSAEFPKEGPSILRIQQVVRGDSAAYFCASSPRKERNQPQHFGDGTRLSIL.

The V and J genes are TRBV7-8 and TRBJ2-2; the D is unclear. This CDR3 comprises 12 residues. Looked up from germline, CDR1 is SGHVS and CDR2 is FQNEAQ. V dropped 5 bases and J dropped 7 bases, with 8 bases sitting between them. The CDR3 here is CASSLRDGELFF. The CDR3 region has the DNA TGTGCCAGCAGCCTCCGAGACGGGGAGCTGTTTTTT.

Here the CDR3 DNA reads TGTGCCACTGGCGGCGTGGGGACAGGTCCACTCAATGAGCAGTTCTTC. Encoded protein: CATGGVGTGPLNEQFF. The chain is built from TRBV25-1 and TRBJ2-1, with TRBD1 identical over 8 bases. Germline V CDR1 and CDR2: MGHDK, SYGVNS. This CDR3 comprises 16 residues. The V gene end was trimmed by 10 bases and the J gene end by 6 bases; junction bases not matched to a gene: 17.

The gene calls are TRBV10-3 and TRBJ2-1; tentative D call: TRBD1 (6 bases). The CDR3 totals 12 residues. V lost 8 bases and J lost 7, with 12 bases in between. Germline loops: CDR1 ENHRY, CDR2 SYGVKD. In DNA form, the CDR3 reads TGTGCCATCCAAGGGGGTACGAATGAGCAGTTCTTC. Translated: CAIQGGTNEQFF.

The chain joins TRBV5-6 to TRBJ2-7; TRBD2 is a possible D gene (6 bases). The CDR3 runs to 14 residues. V was shortened by 2 bases and J by 0 bases, with 9 bases between the two germline ends. The V gene's germline CDR1 is SGHDT and CDR2 YYEEEE. CDR3 in DNA: TGTGCCAGCAGCTTAGGAGGGAGCTCCTACGAGCAGTACTTC. This translates into CASSLGGSSYEQYF.

This clone has a single count. The V call is TRBV30, the J call TRBJ1-2; D remains unclear. The V and J ends lost 8 bases and 8 bases respectively, with 9 bases between them. Germline CDR1 reads GTSNPN; CDR2 reads SVGIG (reference sequence). The CDR3 consists of 9 residues. The CDR3: CAGGRGYTF. CDR3 nucleotide sequence: TGTGCCGGTGGGAGAGGCTACACCTTC.

This chain connects TRBV5-6 to TRBJ2-2, with 7 bases fitting TRBD1. Germline loops: CDR1 SGHDT, CDR2 YYEEEE. CDR3 length equals 17 residues. The junction had 13 bases not matched to a gene; V was cut back by 1 base and J by 7 bases. Here the CDR3 reads CASSLRQGNFIFGELFF. The CDR3 DNA reads as TGTGCCAGCAGCTTGCGACAGGGAAATTTTATTTTCGGGGAGCTGTTTTTT.

V and J are TRBV7-9 and TRBJ2-3; the D gene is possibly TRBD2 (5 bases). Germline assignment: CDR1 SEHNR and CDR2 FQNEAQ (reference sequence). This CDR3 has 13 amino acids. Trimming took off 3 bases at V and 5 bases at J, with 9 bases between the two ends. DNA for the CDR3: TGTGCCAGCAGCTTTTCCAGCGGAGATACGCAGTATTTT. Translating it yields CASSFSSGDTQYF.

The chain is built from TRBV25-1 and TRBJ1-6; D may be TRBD1 (5 bases). The V end was cut by 7 bases, the J end by 7 bases, with 17 bases between. Looked up from germline, CDR1 is MGHDK and CDR2 is SYGVNS. CDR3 size: 15 residues. For the CDR3, the DNA is TGTGCCAGCACCCCATCGGGCAGGGCCAATTCACCCCTCCACTTT. Protein sequence: CASTPSGRANSPLHF. Complete variable domain (other parts from reference TRBV25-1 and TRBJ1-6): EADIYQTPRYLVIGTGKKITLECSQTMGHDKMYWYQQDPGMELHLIHYSYGVNSTEKGDLSSESTVSRIRTEHFPLTLESARPSHTSQYLCASTPSGRANSPLHFGNGTRLTVT.

The V and J genes are TRBV11-3 and TRBJ1-4; 10 bases align to TRBD1. Germline V lookup: CDR1 SGHNT, CDR2 YENEEA. This CDR3 is built from 16 residues. After removal of 2 bases from V and 10 bases from J, the junction contained 10 bases not matched to a gene. CDR3 DNA sequence: TGTGCCAGCAGCTTAAAGGAGGGGACAGGGGAGGGAAAACTGTTTTTT. It codes for CASSLKEGTGEGKLFF.

This chain connects TRBV28 to TRBJ1-2, with D uncertain. CDR3 length: 11 residues. Trimming cost V 8 bases and J 8 bases, with 12 bases left between them. Germline lookup yields CDR1 MDHEN and CDR2 SYDVKM. The CDR3 spells CASAVTVGYTF. CDR3 coding DNA: TGTGCCAGCGCTGTTACGGTGGGCTACACCTTC.

The sample holds a few counts of this clone. This chain uses TRBV24-1 with TRBJ2-5; TRBD2 matches 11 bases. V shed 5 bases and J 3 bases; nucleotides not matched to a gene: 10. This CDR3 contains 17 residues. Germline CDR1 reads KGHDR; CDR2 reads SFDVKD. DNA for the CDR3: TGTGCCACCAGTGCCAAGCCCGGGACTAGCGGTAAAGAGACCCAGTACTTC. Protein sequence: CATSAKPGTSGKETQYF.

The gene calls are TRBV7-9 and TRBJ1-3, with D perhaps TRBD1 (6 bases). Trimming stripped 0 bases from V and 4 bases from J, with 16 bases between. Germline-derived CDR1 and CDR2 are SEHNR and FQNEAQ (reference sequence). CDR3 size: 17 residues. CDR3 nucleotide sequence: TGTGCCAGCAGCTTAGCGCGGGGGCCCGCCATAGGAAACACCATATATTTT. It translates to CASSLARGPAIGNTIYF.

This clone was observed a few times. This sequence joins TRBV2 and TRBJ2-5; 13 nucleotides agree with TRBD2. Germline V gives CDR1 SNHLY, CDR2 FYNNEI. This CDR3 contains 18 residues. V was clipped by 0 bases and J by 5 bases; unmatched bases: 9. CDR3 in amino acids: CASSEASGTSGMGETQYF. The CDR3 DNA follows: TGTGCCAGCAGTGAAGCGTCAGGGACTAGCGGGATGGGGGAGACCCAGTACTTC. Full variable domain (missing parts from reference TRBV2 and TRBJ2-5): EPEVTQTPSHQVTQMGQEVILRCVPISNHLYFYWYRQILGQKVEFLVSFYNNEISEKSEIFDDQFSVERPDGSNFTLKIRSTKLEDSAMYFCASSEASGTSGMGETQYFGPGTRLLVL.

This clone was detected once. The rearrangement uses TRBV5-1 and TRBJ2-7; TRBD1 aligns across 10 bases. With V trimmed by 3 bases and J by 3 bases, 3 bases remained unmatched. CDR3 length: 14 residues. Germline CDR1 SGHRS, CDR2 YFSETQ. The DNA for the CDR3 is TGCGCCAGCAGCTGGAGGGACAGGGGCTACGAGCAGTACTTC. It specifies CASSWRDRGYEQYF.

This chain joins TRBV19 and TRBJ2-3; TRBD1 might be the D (5 bases). Trimming stripped 2 bases from V and 2 bases from J, with 11 bases between. Germline values: CDR1 LNHDA, CDR2 SQIVND (reference sequence). This CDR3 has 15 amino acids. CDR3 bases: TGTGCCAGTAGTATACAGGGTCCTCTCACAGATACGCAGTATTTT. Amino acids: CASSIQGPLTDTQYF.

The chain has TRBV9 and TRBJ2-1; 15 bases match TRBD2. CDR1 is SGDLS, CDR2 YYNGEE, per germline. V shed 3 bases and J 5 bases; nucleotides not matched to a gene: 15. The CDR3 is 20 amino acids. CDR3 amino acids: CASSGATGGWTSGRDNEQFF. The CDR3 DNA sequence: TGTGCCAGCAGCGGAGCGACAGGGGGCTGGACTAGCGGGAGGGACAATGAGCAGTTCTTC.

Written as DNA, the CDR3 is TGTGCCAGCAGCTTAGCGACAGGGGGTACCGGGGAGCTGTTTTTT. Encoded protein: CASSLATGGTGELFF. The chain has TRBV7-2 and TRBJ2-2; the match to TRBD1 covers 9 bases. The V segment lost 0 bases and the J segment 5 bases; nucleotides outside the gene matches: 1. The CDR3 has 15 amino acids. Germline lookup yields CDR1 SGHTA and CDR2 FQGNSA.

The genes are TRBV24-1 and TRBJ2-3; 8 bases are a match to TRBD1. V was pared by 2 bases and J by 4 bases, with 4 bases of the junction left unmatched. The V gene's germline CDR1 is KGHDR and CDR2 SFDVKD. This CDR3 has 15 residues. The CDR3 sequence: CATSDWTGSSDTQYF. The CDR3 DNA reads TGTGCCACCAGTGATTGGACAGGGTCCTCAGATACGCAGTATTTT.

The rearrangement uses TRBV7-8 and TRBJ2-1, with 9 nucleotides matching TRBD1. CDR1 and CDR2 from the germline V gene are SGHVS and FQNEAQ. The CDR3 extends over 17 amino acids. V trimming: 0 bases; J trimming: 4 bases; junction bases outside the gene matches: 7. The CDR3 region is CASSLARQGGRYNEQFF. CDR3 nucleotide sequence: TGTGCCAGCAGCTTAGCGAGACAGGGGGGGAGGTACAATGAGCAGTTCTTC.

V is TRBV6-2 or TRBV6-3 and J is TRBJ2-2; D is ambiguous. The CDR3 consists of 12 residues. V lost 5 bases and J 3 bases, leaving 4 bases between the germline ends. CDR1 is MNHEY and CDR2 is SVGEGT in the germline V gene. The CDR3 spells CASSPYTGELFF. In DNA form, the CDR3 reads TGTGCCAGCAGTCCATACACCGGGGAGCTGTTTTTT.